This TCR beta chain was observed in a study of blood T cells in healthy people across ages. General study results and limits: Roughly linear declines in TCR beta diversity per million T cells occurred with age.

V was cut by 5 bases and J by 1 base, with 14 bases left in between. The CDR3 loop spans 14 amino acids. CDR1 is DFQATT, CDR2 SNEGSKA, per germline (reference sequence). Through a sample-barcoded 5' primer and a J-beta primer mix, a second PCR was run for about 7 to 12 cycles. One entry per CDR3 protein, called by TCRdb with MiXCR from the 5' RACE reads. The profile shows 550,000 to 650,000 distinct CDR3 sequences, about 30% of them singletons. On this clonotype itself: Its antigen is not identified. A read error may be the cause here, since a much bigger clone is one base away.

V and J are TRBV20-1 and TRBJ1-1; no definite D call. The clonotype was recovered from an elderly woman in good health. The specimen sequenced was blood. CDR3 sequence: CSAGTGERNTEAFF. The DNA of the CDR3 is TGCAGTGCTGGAACCGGGGAGCGGAACACTGAAGCTTTCTTT.